Listed here is a single TCR beta chain. Its target is not known. TCRdb's table, derived via immunoSEQ multiplex PCR, lists solely in-frame clones and lacks some. The sample consists of 25,000 to 40,000 clones, roughly 78% of them appearing once. The data are from a study of a mutant IDH1 vaccine in newly diagnosed glioma. Study background: Treated patients had a mean age of roughly 40 years and a roughly 60% male, around 38% female split. Prior therapy was radiotherapy, temozolomide, or both; most received both.

Time point reported: week 11, during vaccination. Vaccination comprised doses that each held 300 ug of mutant IDH1 20-mer peptide, plus topical imiquimod. Those who donated had recent WHO grade 3 or 4 IDH1-mutant, ATRX-lost astrocytomas. The ends were cut back, 4 bases at V and 0 bases at J, with 10 bases in the middle. CDR1 KGHSH and CDR2 LQKENI come from the germline V gene. This CDR3 has 14 residues. Study-wide findings and caveats: Immune responses induced by vaccination arose in just under 95% of the patients.

The chain carries TRBV18 and TRBJ2-7, with a possible D match to TRBD2 (6 bases). This specimen was PBMCs, taken from a glioma patient whose treatment included an IDH1 peptide vaccine. The clonotype comes from a man aged 25-45 years with glioma. This chain's CDR3 is CASSRPGLSYEQYF. CDR3 coding DNA: TGTGCCAGCTCACGGCCGGGACTCTCCTACGAGCAGTACTTC.